This T cell receptor beta chain was identified during a study of shared clonotypes between healthy human individuals. Deep-level running was used for the assay. The material for each subset, its genomic DNA, was split evenly across several immunoSEQ plates. Clones were read by immunoSEQ multiplex PCR, and TCRdb kept only the in-frame ones, dropping some. The sample contains 2 million to 2.5 million clones, 85% to 95% of which appear only once. As for this clone: Its antigen is unidentified.

Whole-study results and caveats: Sharing across four donors was highest in naive CD4 (around 5%) and lowest in memory CD8 (approximately 0.4%).

The sequenced sample was naive CD4+ T cells from PBMCs. Subset described: CD45RA+ positively selected. The receptor's source is a man between 18 and 35 years old in good health. Some clones in this sample may be carry-over from other donors' samples.

This CDR3 is CASSSLGGRLTDTQYF. DNA for the CDR3: TGTGCCAGCAGCTCCCTGGGCGGGAGATTGACAGATACGCAGTATTTT. The chain is built from TRBV7-2 and TRBJ2-3, with 7 bases aligning to TRBD2. V shed 4 bases and J 3 bases; nucleotides not matched to a gene: 10. Germline loops: CDR1 SGHTA, CDR2 FQGNSA. The CDR3 totals 16 residues.